The 14 T cell receptor beta chains below come from one sample, sequenced in a study of T-cell memory formation after mild COVID-19. TCRdb passed the 5' RACE reads through MiXCR, listing each CDR3 protein once. The sample has about 150,000 distinct CDR3 sequences; roughly 28% are singletons. Material: PBMCs or a T cell subset sorted from them (not recorded which). The source is an adult woman who had mild COVID-19 (a few samples of this study predate the infection). Cell type and time point are not known.

This clonotype was counted only a few times. The gene calls are TRBV7-2 and TRBJ1-5; 8 bases are shared with TRBD1. The germline gives CDR1 SGHTA, CDR2 FQGNSA. The V gene end was trimmed by 5 bases and the J gene end by 7 bases; junction bases not matched to a gene: 10. The CDR3 loop spans 15 amino acids. In DNA form, the CDR3 reads TGTGCCAGCAGCACCCAGGACAGGGTACGACAGCCCCAGCATTTT. Translated: CASSTQDRVRQPQHF.

A few counts support this clonotype. This rearrangement joins TRBV29-1 to TRBJ2-3; 10 nucleotides align to TRBD1. Germline-derived CDR1 and CDR2 are SQVTM and ANQGSEA. V lost 6 bases to trimming and J lost 14 bases; unmatched junction nucleotides: 14. This CDR3 region has 13 residues. CDR3 residues: CSVENYDRGRLYF. The CDR3 bases are TGCAGCGTCGAAAACTACGACAGGGGGCGGCTGTATTTT.

The genes are TRBV30 and TRBJ2-3; either TRBD1 or TRBD2 may supply D (5 bases each). This CDR3 comprises 14 residues. Trimming took off 1 base at V and 0 bases at J, with 8 bases between the two ends. Germline assignment: CDR1 GTSNPN and CDR2 SVGIG (reference sequence). The CDR3 bases are TGTGCCTGGAGTGCGAGGGGTAGCACAGATACGCAGTATTTT. This translates into CAWSARGSTDTQYF. Full variable domain (rest looked up from reference TRBV30 and TRBJ2-3): SQTIHQWPATLVQPVGSPLSLECTVEGTSNPNLYWYRQAAGRGLQLLFYSVGIGQISSEVPQNLSASRPQDRQFILSSKKLLLSDSGFYLCAWSARGSTDTQYFGPGTRLTVL.

This rearrangement joins TRBV3-1 to TRBJ1-1, with unresolved D. This CDR3 spans 15 amino acids. CDR1 LGHDT and CDR2 YNNKEL come from the germline V gene (reference sequence). V was pared by 3 bases and J by 1 base, with 12 bases between. The CDR3 reads CASSHLTLGNTEAFF. The CDR3 nucleotides read TGTGCCAGCAGCCACTTGACATTGGGGAACACTGAAGCTTTCTTT.

The V and J genes are TRBV19 and TRBJ2-1; the D gene is possibly TRBD1 (5 bases). The CDR3 runs to 15 residues. V was pared by 6 bases and J by 0 bases, with 12 bases between. CDR1 LNHDA and CDR2 SQIVND come from the germline V gene (reference sequence). The DNA for the CDR3 is TGTGCCAGTAGCCTCGGCAGGGTCTCCTACAATGAGCAGTTCTTC. Amino acid sequence: CASSLGRVSYNEQFF.

V and J are TRBV18 and TRBJ2-7; 10 bases line up with TRBD2. Germline CDR1 reads KGHSH; CDR2 reads LQKENI. V shed 6 bases, J shed 3 bases, and the junction held 5 bases outside the gene matches. There are 14 residues in the CDR3. CDR3 sequence reads: CASSQGTSDYEQYF. The CDR3 DNA follows: TGTGCCAGCTCCCAAGGGACTAGCGACTACGAGCAGTACTTC.

This chain uses TRBV5-1 with TRBJ2-2, with D perhaps assigned TRBD1 or TRBD2 (5 bases each). The CDR3 sequence is 15 residues long. The V end lost 5 bases, the J end lost 4 bases, and 15 bases lay between the germline ends. Germline V gene sequence: CDR1 SGHRS, CDR2 YFSETQ. CDR3 region: CASRLWGSTTGELFF. CDR3 nucleotide sequence: TGCGCCAGCAGATTATGGGGGTCGACCACCGGGGAGCTGTTTTTT.

This clonotype was seen only a few times. The J gene is TRBJ2-1, the V gene TRBV7-2; D unresolved. The CDR3 totals 16 residues. CDR1 is SGHTA and CDR2 is FQGNSA in the germline V gene. The V gene lost 5 bases and the J gene lost 1 base, with 15 bases spanning the gap. The CDR3 here is CASSAQTGISYNEQFF. The CDR3 nucleotides read TGTGCCAGCAGCGCGCAAACGGGTATATCCTACAATGAGCAGTTCTTC.

The DNA for the CDR3 is TGCAGCGTTGAAGAAAACGAGACAGGGACCTACGAGCAGTACTTC. Protein: CSVEENETGTYEQYF. The J gene is TRBJ2-7, the V gene TRBV29-1; TRBD1 matches at 7 bases. CDR1 is SQVTM and CDR2 is ANQGSEA in the germline V gene. J was trimmed by 2 bases and V by 0 bases; bases with no gene match: 7. This CDR3 is built from 15 residues.

The chain's CDR3 is CSASKRSSTDTQYF. Written as DNA, the CDR3 is TGCAGTGCTTCTAAGCGGTCTAGCACAGATACGCAGTATTTT. The rearrangement joins TRBV20-1 to TRBJ2-3; maybe TRBD2 (5 bases). The CDR3 has 14 amino acids. The germline V gene has CDR1 DFQATT and CDR2 SNEGSKA (reference sequence). The ends were cut back, 5 bases at V and 0 bases at J, with 12 bases in the middle.

This clonotype is a singleton in its sample. This chain connects TRBV9 to TRBJ2-7; D may be TRBD2 (6 bases). The CDR3 spans 15 residues. Germline CDR1 SGDLS, CDR2 YYNGEE. V lost 4 bases, J lost 1 base, and 15 bases lay in between. The CDR3 is CASSPFDGLSYEQYF. Here the CDR3 DNA reads TGTGCCAGCAGCCCATTTGACGGACTATCCTACGAGCAGTACTTC.

The chain couples TRBV6-2 or TRBV6-3 to TRBJ1-5, with D possibly being TRBD1 (5 bases). Trimming removed 2 bases from V and 6 bases from J, with 11 bases in between. The CDR3 has 14 residues. CDR1 and CDR2 (germline): MNHEY, SVGEGT. The CDR3 DNA follows: TGTGCCAGCAGTTACGGGTCAGGGAGTCAGCCCCAGCATTTT. The encoded protein is CASSYGSGSQPQHF.

This clonotype was picked up a small number of times. The rearrangement links TRBV7-9 to TRBJ1-4; TRBD1 matches at 11 bases. CDR1 and CDR2 (germline): SEHNR, FQNEAQ (reference sequence). V lost 5 bases to trimming and J lost 8 bases; unmatched junction nucleotides: 4. The CDR3 sequence is 14 residues long. CDR3 residues: CASSPGTGGEKLFF. DNA of the CDR3: TGTGCCAGCAGCCCGGGGACAGGGGGGGAAAAACTGTTTTTT.

This chain joins TRBV7-2 and TRBJ2-3; D not certain. Germline-derived CDR1 and CDR2 are SGHTA and FQGNSA. Trimming took off 1 base at V and 2 bases at J, with 7 bases between the two ends. The CDR3 loop spans 14 amino acids. The CDR3 region has the DNA TGTGCCAGCAGCTTAGGGGCCCTCACAGATACGCAGTATTTT. This encodes CASSLGALTDTQYF.